This T cell receptor beta chain was obtained from a study of response to subunit inactivated influenza vaccine. This clonotype was detected a few times. A single record per CDR3 protein comes from TCRdb applying MiXCR to the RT-PCR reads. The sample yields 600,000 to 850,000 distinct CDR3 sequences, 14% seen once. This CDR3 has 16 residues. Germline V gene lookup returns CDR1 SGHDT and CDR2 YYEEEE. Trimming cost V 2 bases and J 4 bases, with 13 bases left between them. The source material was PBMCs from blood, sampled 14 days before vaccination. The sequence came from a man in his forties or fifties who received an inactivated influenza vaccine. The chain joins TRBV5-6 to TRBJ1-6; D is undetermined. This chain's CDR3 is CASSFRALLYNSPLHF. The CDR3 nucleotides are TGTGCCAGCAGCTTTCGGGCGCTTCTTTATAATTCACCCCTCCACTTT.